This TCR beta chain was sequenced during a study of sequential checkpoint blockade in melanoma. Study overall: After nivolumab or ipilimumab alone, around 20 patients had week-13 rebiopsies.

Stated treatment: randomized to nivolumab then ipilimumab (arm A) or the reverse (arm B). The protocol was immunoSEQ multiplex PCR, while the TCRdb copy is restricted to in-frame clones and leaves out a portion. The sample holds about 1,400 clones, about 25% seen once. The material sequenced was tumor tissue (inferred from file names), taken from a patient given nivolumab and ipilimumab in sequence. This TCR was recovered from a human donor with melanoma.

The CDR3: CASSYVWTQNTGELFF. CDR3 nucleotides: TGTGCCAGCAGTTACGTGTGGACACAGAACACCGGGGAGCTGTTTTTT. The chain couples TRBV6-7 to TRBJ2-2; D possibly corresponds to TRBD1 (5 bases). TRBV6-7 qualifies as an ORF whose function is uncertain. V shed 2 bases and J shed 1 base, with 11 bases lying between them. The CDR3 spans 16 residues.